This T cell receptor beta chain is drawn from a study of CXCR3-negative and CXCR3-positive naive CD8 T cells. General study results and limits: From TRB CDR3 properties, TCR strength was inferred; surface CD5 did not differ between naive subsets.

CD45RO-CCR7+CD27+CD95- defined naive CD8+ T cells. Germline loops: CDR1 MDHEN, CDR2 SYDVKM. The CDR3 extends over 12 amino acids. The study made its TRB cDNA libraries by 5' RACE, adding UMI labels. Reprocessing the 5' RACE reads, TCRdb reports a single entry for every CDR3 protein and omits DNA. The sample includes roughly 45,000 distinct CDR3 sequences. As to this clonotype: The antigen remains unidentified.

The chain has TRBV28 and TRBJ2-7. This TCR came from a human donor in good health. Some clones in this sample may be carry-over from other donors' samples. Sequencing was carried out using naive CXCR3- CD8+ T cells from blood. Subset specified: CD45RO-CCR7+CD27+CD95- naive CD8+ T cells lacking CXCR3 (TNR3-). The CDR3 is CASSPVRYEQYF.